The TCR beta chain described here comes from a study of Ad26.COV2.S vaccination and SARS-CoV-2 variants. About the study: Among those in the COV1001 Ad26.COV2.S trial arm was the donor. Each vaccinee took Ad26.COV2.S intramuscularly, once or twice 56 days apart. General study points: After vaccination, reports described spike-specific CD8+ and CD4+ T cell responses as showing substantial breadth.

The CDR3 contains 15 residues. J lost 2 bases, V lost 4 bases, and 6 bases had no gene match. Germline-derived CDR1 and CDR2 are SGHAT and FQNNGV. The data were produced by immunoSEQ multiplex PCR, yet TCRdb's version contains in-frame clones alone and is incomplete. The data contain 300,000 to 500,000 clones, approximately 91% of them singletons. Note on this clone: Its matching antigen is unknown.

Treatment described: some 20 received Ad26.COV2.S at low or high dose, single or two shots; several received placebo; per-sample allocation not given. Material that was analyzed had been drawn on day 63 after the first vaccine or placebo injection. SARS-CoV-2 spike from the Wuhan strain was encoded by the vaccine, an Ad26 vector. The J gene is TRBJ2-5, the V gene TRBV11-2, with 8 bases aligning to TRBD2. The sample consisted of peripheral blood, taken in a trial of Ad26.COV2.S vaccine versus placebo. The receptor comes from a person between 18 and 60 years old who received the Ad26.COV2.S COVID-19 vaccine or a placebo. CDR3 nucleotides: TGTGCCAGCAGCTGGACTGCGGGGGGACAAGAGACCCAGTACTTC. Protein sequence: CASSWTAGGQETQYF.